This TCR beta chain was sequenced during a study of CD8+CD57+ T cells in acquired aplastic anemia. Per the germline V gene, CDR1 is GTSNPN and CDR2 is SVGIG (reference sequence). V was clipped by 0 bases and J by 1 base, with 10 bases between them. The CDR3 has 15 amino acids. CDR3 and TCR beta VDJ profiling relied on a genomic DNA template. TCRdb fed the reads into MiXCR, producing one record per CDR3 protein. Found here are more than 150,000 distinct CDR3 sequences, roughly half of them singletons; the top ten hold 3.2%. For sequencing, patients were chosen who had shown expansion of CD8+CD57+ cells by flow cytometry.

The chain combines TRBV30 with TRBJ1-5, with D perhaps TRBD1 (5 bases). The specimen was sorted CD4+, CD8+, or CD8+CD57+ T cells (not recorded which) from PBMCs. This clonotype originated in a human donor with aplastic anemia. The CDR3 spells CAWSVFGGSNQPQHF. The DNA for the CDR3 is TGTGCCTGGAGTGTATTCGGGGGGAGCAATCAGCCCCAGCATTTT.